These T cell receptor beta chains were read from a single sample in a study of T-cell reconstitution after alpha-beta-depleted transplantation in children. One entry per CDR3 protein results from TCRdb running MiXCR on the PCR reads. The sample contains about 490,000 distinct CDR3 sequences, about 10% of which appear only once. The sequences come from PBMCs, collected before TCRalphabeta/CD19-depleted stem cell transplant. Receptor source: a child under 10 years old with inherited bone marrow failure, due to receive a stem cell transplant. Each CDR3 is given without its conserved first and last residue. Size tells how often a clone was seen (once, few, many) or the class of an expanded clone, and some rows leave it out.

>.|TRBV6-2/TRBV6-3|TRBJ1-1
ASSYRGPLTEAF
>many|TRBV4-3|TRBJ2-3
ASSQGRADTQY
>many|TRBV5-1|TRBJ1-2
ASSLEQGAGGYT
>many|TRBV7-2|TRBJ2-7
ASSLAAGAFYEQY
>few|TRBV11-2|TRBJ1-5
ASSLDRQLNQPQH
>few|TRBV4-1|TRBJ2-7
ASSQGPEQY
>.|TRBV12-3/TRBV12-4|TRBJ2-7
ASSRDNYEQY
>.|TRBV30|TRBJ1-1
ATTLWGTEAF
>many|TRBV7-2|TRBJ2-7
ASSRHSPIPTYEQY
>many|TRBV3-1|TRBJ2-7
ASSPRTRYEQY
>many|TRBV4-3|TRBJ1-6
ASSQEARLTGGSSPLH
>many|TRBV4-3|TRBJ2-7
ASSQERGSPYEQY
>few|TRBV19|TRBJ2-7
ASSMSTRSEQY
>many|TRBV12-3/TRBV12-4|TRBJ1-2
ASSLGQPYGYT
>.|TRBV10-3|TRBJ2-2
AIRSTGTSGGDNTGELF
>.|TRBV6-1|TRBJ1-4
ASSRDQGRSYEKLF
>.|TRBV29-1|TRBJ2-3
SVVAPPGPRTDTQY
>many|TRBV28|TRBJ2-3
ASSTGGQTDTQY
>many|TRBV5-1|TRBJ1-5
ASSFGLNQPQH
>.|TRBV4-1|TRBJ2-7
ASSQESVSYEQY
>many|TRBV12-3/TRBV12-4|TRBJ1-5
ASSSGTGLSQPQH
>many|TRBV11-2|TRBJ2-7
ASSLERGTYEQY
>few|TRBV12-3/TRBV12-4|TRBJ2-2
ASSSRLRDRGKAGELF
>.|TRBV20-1|TRBJ2-7
SAGVIYEQY
>many|TRBV4-3|TRBJ2-7
ASSQDRSAESSYEQY
>.|TRBV12-3/TRBV12-4|TRBJ2-1
ASSLYRSLSEQF
>many|TRBV20-1|TRBJ2-1
SAIRENINEQF
>.|TRBV5-6|TRBJ2-3
ASRAGLTDTQY
>.|TRBV12-3/TRBV12-4|TRBJ2-5
ASSSTYGLAQGHQETQY
>.|TRBV24-1|TRBJ2-5
ATSDFPMSETQY
>.|TRBV4-3|TRBJ2-1
ASSHVQGVREQF
>many|TRBV12-3/TRBV12-4|TRBJ2-7
ASSLGIPYEQY
>many|TRBV6-2/TRBV6-3|TRBJ2-1
ASKTDTNEQF
>few|TRBV10-3|TRBJ2-3
ATDLLPGAAKDTQY
>many|TRBV5-4|TRBJ2-2
ASSPRRGSNTGELF
>many|TRBV9|TRBJ2-3
ASKKRDNTDTQY
>many|TRBV20-1|TRBJ2-3
SALTRIGPDTQY
>many|TRBV4-3|TRBJ2-1
ASSQNYNEQF
>few|TRBV10-3|TRBJ1-1
AITETGNMNTEAF
>many|TRBV5-4|TRBJ2-7
ASSLGLAGSSYEQY
>.|TRBV24-1|TRBJ2-1
ATSAAGYNEQF
>many|TRBV29-1|TRBJ2-3
SVESSGRTDTQY
>many|TRBV5-1|TRBJ2-3
ASSRLLTSTDTQY
>.|TRBV29-1|TRBJ1-1
SVSTGGAVLVPEAF
>many|TRBV29-1|TRBJ2-7
SVAPGTVYEQY
>many|TRBV28|TRBJ1-6
ASSTWGSSYNSPLH
>.|TRBV4-1|TRBJ2-7
ASSQDRGLFYEQY
>many|TRBV29-1|TRBJ2-1
SVEGTMDNEQF
>few|TRBV5-1|TRBJ2-7
ASSSHSYEQY
>many|TRBV4-2|TRBJ2-1
ASSQRGRDNEQF
>many|TRBV20-1|TRBJ2-3
SALDGIHTQY
>.|TRBV5-6|TRBJ2-3
ASSLGGSVTDTQY
>.|TRBV5-1|TRBJ2-7
ASKKDRDHPYGQY